This TCR beta chain was captured by sequencing in a study of graft-versus-host responses after intestinal transplantation. Germline values: CDR1 MDHEN, CDR2 SYDVKM. The CDR3 length is 17 residues. Trimming took off 5 bases at V and 0 bases at J, with 16 bases between the two ends. Study observations and caveats: In recipient marrow, GvH clones were found, and some appeared first in ileum or blood. Subjects displaying graft-donor T cell macrochimerism possessed elevated graft-versus-host to host-versus-graft clonal ratios inside allografts. Early post-transplant declines in HvG were associated with peak levels of circulating GvH clones.

Concerning this clone: Its antigen is not known.

Sequencing used immunoSEQ multiplex PCR; TCRdb keeps in-frame clones, though not all of them. In the table there are around 130,000 clones, approximately 94% of which are singletons. Specimen: unstimulated CD4+ T cells sorted from spleen or lymph node cells, collected before intestinal transplant. This TCR was sampled from a human donor who received an intestinal transplant. The gene calls are TRBV28 and TRBJ2-2; no definite D call. The CDR3 coding sequence is TGTGCCAGCAGTCCACCCCGATATCAATCGAACACCGGGGAGCTGTTTTTT. Amino acids: CASSPPRYQSNTGELFF.